This passage covers 8 T cell receptor beta chains from one sample sequenced in a study of regulatory T cells in long-lasting Graves disease. Time point specified: persistent/refractory GD, antithyroid drugs over 5 years with positive TRAb. RNA from PBMCs was the source of the TCR library. Sequencing libraries for TCR beta were prepared with iRepertoire HTBI primers and Arm-PCR of CDR3 regions. Each CDR3 protein is one row after TCRdb ran MiXCR on the multiplex PCR reads. There are 650,000 to 850,000 distinct CDR3 sequences in the sample; 30% occur only once, and about 42% lies in the top ten. The input for sequencing was peripheral blood mononuclear cells (PBMCs), taken when the disease was refractory, from a patient treated with antithyroid drugs. The receptors here all came from a female donor with Graves disease.

Only a few counts were recorded for this clonotype. The chain has TRBV11-2 and TRBJ1-2; perhaps TRBD1 as D (5 bases). Germline lookup yields CDR1 SGHAT and CDR2 FQNNGV. V was trimmed by 4 bases and J by 4 bases, leaving 22 bases between them. This CDR3 spans 17 amino acids. In DNA, the CDR3 is TGTGCCAGCAGCTACAGGACGGCCGTGGCAGGGAGCTATGGCTACACCTTC. It codes for CASSYRTAVAGSYGYTF.

This clonotype was detected only a few times. The chain employs TRBV20-1 and TRBJ1-2; D gene ambiguous. This CDR3 has 12 amino acids. The germline V gene has CDR1 DFQATT and CDR2 SNEGSKA (reference sequence). The V gene lost 6 bases and the J gene lost 7 bases, with 15 bases spanning the gap. In DNA form, the CDR3 reads TGCAGTGCCGCCGACAATCCGGGTGGCTACACCTTC. This translates into CSAADNPGGYTF.

Points on this clonotype: A much larger clone sits a single nucleotide away, making a read error possible. The J gene is TRBJ1-2, the V gene TRBV6-2 or TRBV6-3; no clear D. CDR1 MNHEY and CDR2 SVGEGT come from the germline V gene. CDR3 length: 15 residues. CDR3 residues: CASAYEDRANYGHTF. The CDR3 region has the DNA TGTGCCAGCGCGTATGAGGACCGAGCTAACTATGGCCACACCTTC.

Only a few counts were recorded for this clonotype. V and J are TRBV9 and TRBJ2-3; a weak D match, TRBD1 (7 bases). Trimming left V 6 bases short and J 6 bases short, with 17 bases between. Per germline, CDR1 SGDLS and CDR2 YYNGEE. This CDR3 has 14 amino acids. CDR3: CASTRGASEDTQYF. In DNA form, the CDR3 reads TGTGCCAGCACCAGGGGGGCTAGCGAGGATACGCAGTATTTT. The whole variable domain, filled in from reference TRBV9 and TRBJ2-3, reads DSGVTQTPKHLITATGQRVTLRCSPRSGDLSVYWYQQSLDQGLQFLIQYYNGEERAKGNILERFSAQQFPDLHSELNLSSLELGDSALYFCASTRGASEDTQYFGPGTRLTVL.

This clonotype turned up a few times. This chain connects TRBV19 to TRBJ1-1, with TRBD1 as a possible D gene (6 bases). This CDR3 region has 15 residues. Germline V gene sequence: CDR1 LNHDA, CDR2 SQIVND (reference sequence). V was clipped by 7 bases and J by 5 bases, with 20 bases between them. The CDR3 bases are TGTGCCAGTATCCCCACAGGGAGGGGAGTGACTGAAGCTTTCTTT. This translates into CASIPTGRGVTEAFF.

This clonotype was picked up a small number of times. V gene TRBV6-2 or TRBV6-3 combines with J gene TRBJ2-7; no firm D call. CDR3 size: 13 residues. Germline CDR1 is MNHEY and CDR2 is SVGEGT. Trimming pared 2 bases from V and 1 base from J, leaving 6 bases between. Here the CDR3 reads CASSYMGSYEQYF. CDR3 bases: TGTGCCAGCAGTTACATGGGGTCCTACGAGCAGTACTTC.

CDR3 region: CASSIPSRDYGYTF. As DNA, the CDR3 is TGTGCCAGTAGTATTCCGTCCCGGGACTATGGCTACACCTTC. This chain links TRBV19 with TRBJ1-2; D ambiguous. The V and J ends lost 3 bases and 3 bases respectively, with 11 bases between them. CDR3 length: 14 residues. Germline CDR1 and CDR2: LNHDA and SQIVND (reference sequence).

The rearrangement joins TRBV29-1 to TRBJ1-2; D gene uncertain. The V end lost 1 base, the J end lost 4 bases, and 7 bases lay between the germline ends. The CDR3 runs to 12 residues. CDR1 is SQVTM and CDR2 is ANQGSEA in the germline V gene. CDR3 region: CSVEVRSYGYTF. CDR3 DNA: TGCAGCGTTGAAGTGAGGAGCTATGGCTACACCTTC.